Presented here are 21 T cell receptor beta chains from one specimen sequenced in a study of blood T cell repertoires in COVID-19 (TCRdb year 2020). Receptor libraries were prepared by the immunoSEQ multiplex PCR assay. Here the immuneACCESS table is served through TCRdb, limited to in-frame sequences with V and J called. Missing clones are a known gap in these copies; in checked studies unresolved V genes cover under half, and the rest lacks a known reason. The sample yields under 150,000 clones; about 83% were counted once. Jointly, the top ten make up more than 5% of the sample. Sequencing input: PBMCs or T cells enriched from blood (not recorded which). The receptors stem from a woman aged 50 to 60 who had been exposed to COVID-19.

This clone appeared a few times. The DNA for the CDR3 is TGTGCCAGCTGCAAGACAGGGGCATACGAGCAGTACTTC. It encodes CASCKTGAYEQYF. The chain links TRBV7-8 to TRBJ2-7; TRBD1 matches at 8 bases. The J segment lost 4 bases and the V segment lost 8 bases, leaving 7 bases of the junction unmatched. Germline CDR1 reads SGHVS; CDR2 reads FQNEAQ. CDR3 size: 13 residues.

This clone appeared a single time. The rearrangement links TRBV7-2 to TRBJ1-5; 8 positions agree with TRBD1. This CDR3 region has 15 residues. Germline lookup yields CDR1 SGHTA and CDR2 FQGNSA. Trimming cost V 3 bases and J 5 bases; bases outside gene matches: 6. In nucleotides, the CDR3 is TGTGCCAGCAGCTTTGACAGGGGTACAGATCAGCCCCAGCATTTT. It encodes CASSFDRGTDQPQHF.

This chain joins TRBV6-2 or TRBV6-3 and TRBJ2-1, with TRBD2 identical over 8 bases. Looked up from germline, CDR1 is MNHEY and CDR2 is SVGEGT. The CDR3 covers 15 residues. Germline trimming cut 6 bases from V and 3 bases from J; bases unmatched to any gene: 7. The CDR3 sequence is CASSPTSGGYNEQFF. Here the CDR3 DNA reads TGTGCCAGCAGCCCCACTAGCGGAGGCTACAATGAGCAGTTCTTC.

The chain combines TRBV7-2 with TRBJ2-7; TRBD1 agrees at 11 bases. The CDR3 is made up of 16 amino acids. With V trimmed by 1 base and J by 3 bases, 5 bases remained unmatched. The germline CDR1 and CDR2 sequences are SGHTA and FQGNSA. CDR3 protein: CASSLGPDRGLYEQYF. CDR3 DNA sequence: TGTGCCAGCAGCTTAGGGCCGGACAGGGGGCTCTACGAGCAGTACTTC. The entire variable domain, with the rest obtained from reference TRBV7-2 and TRBJ2-7, is as follows: GAGVSQSPSNKVTEKGKDVELRCDPISGHTALYWYRQSLGQGLEFLIYFQGNSAPDKSGLPSDRFSAERTGGSVSTLTIQRTQQEDSAVYLCASSLGPDRGLYEQYFGPGTRLTVT.

DNA for the CDR3: TGTGCCAGCAGTTACCGGAACAGGGGCTCGACGCAGTACTTC. Its protein product is CASSYRNRGSTQYF. The J gene is TRBJ2-7, the V gene TRBV6-5; 7 nucleotides align to TRBD1. Germline V gives CDR1 MNHEY, CDR2 SVGAGI. V lost 2 bases to trimming and J lost 9 bases; unmatched junction nucleotides: 10. The CDR3 runs to 14 residues.

The V and J genes are TRBV5-1 and TRBJ1-6; D gene ambiguous. The CDR3 loop spans 13 amino acids. Germline loops: CDR1 SGHRS, CDR2 YFSETQ. V gave up 0 bases and J gave up 7 bases, with 5 bases separating them. CDR3 sequence (DNA): TGCGCCAGCAGCTTGGATCAAAATTCACCCCTCCACTTT. Translation: CASSLDQNSPLHF.

The chain uses TRBV2 and TRBJ2-7; 8 positions agree with TRBD2. The CDR3 loop spans 13 amino acids. V dropped 5 bases and J dropped 2; count of bases not matched to a gene: 2. The germline CDR1 and CDR2 sequences are SNHLY and FYNNEI. As DNA, the CDR3 is TGTGCCAGCAGTCCGGGACTAGCCTACGAGCAGTACTTC. It yields the protein CASSPGLAYEQYF.

The chain uses TRBV20-1 and TRBJ2-1, with 12 positions matching TRBD2. The germline V gene encodes CDR1 DFQATT and CDR2 SNEGSKA (reference sequence). The V and J ends lost 3 bases and 7 bases, in that order; junction bases with no gene match: 19. The length of the CDR3 is 19 residues. CDR3 DNA: TGCAGTGCTAGTCACCCCGCCCCCGGGACTAGCGGGTCTACAAATGAGCAGTTCTTC. Translated, it gives CSASHPAPGTSGSTNEQFF.

This sequence joins TRBV5-4 and TRBJ1-3; D might be TRBD1 (5 bases). CDR1 and CDR2 from the germline V gene are SGHNT and YYREEE (reference sequence). This CDR3 region has 15 residues. V lost 4 bases and J lost 0, with 11 bases in between. The CDR3 is CASSPTQGSGNTIYF. The DNA for the CDR3 is TGTGCCAGCAGCCCAACCCAGGGCTCTGGAAACACCATATATTTT.

V is TRBV12-5 and J is TRBJ1-5; 10 nucleotides align to TRBD1. The V gene's germline CDR1 is LGHNT and CDR2 FRNRAP. With V trimmed by 0 bases and J by 0 bases, 11 bases remained unmatched. This CDR3 region has 20 residues. CDR3 residues: CASGLVRGTGETYSNQPQHF. The CDR3 DNA reads TGTGCTAGTGGTTTGGTACGGGGGACAGGGGAAACATATAGCAATCAGCCCCAGCATTTT.

This clone was counted a few times. The rearrangement links TRBV6-6 to TRBJ2-3; 13 bases align to TRBD2. V lost 5 bases to trimming and J lost 3 bases; unmatched junction nucleotides: 5. Germline V gene lookup returns CDR1 MNHNY and CDR2 SVGAGI (reference sequence). This CDR3 is 16 amino acids long. The CDR3 here is CASSRTSGRGTDTQYF. In nucleotides, the CDR3 is TGTGCCAGCAGTCGAACTAGCGGGAGGGGAACAGATACGCAGTATTTT.

This clone was observed a single time. V gene TRBV9 combines with J gene TRBJ1-1; TRBD1 agrees at 7 bases. The V gene's germline CDR1 is SGDLS and CDR2 YYNGEE. This CDR3 region has 15 residues. Trimming cost V 0 bases and J 9 bases; bases outside gene matches: 11. CDR3 DNA sequence: TGTGCCAGCAGCGTAGGTCCGGGGGACAGCACAAAAGCTTTCTTT. Translation: CASSVGPGDSTKAFF.

This chain connects TRBV6-5 to TRBJ1-2, with D possibly TRBD1 on 6 matching bases. Trimming took 4 bases from V and 7 from J, leaving 16 bases between them. CDR1 and CDR2 (germline): MNHEY, SVGAGI. The CDR3 covers 14 residues. Here the CDR3 reads CASSFTGTIGGYTF. The DNA for the CDR3 is TGTGCCAGCAGTTTTACGGGGACAATTGGTGGCTACACCTTC.

The chain has TRBV5-4 and TRBJ1-5; possible D gene TRBD1, 5 bases. From germline, CDR1 is SGHNT and CDR2 YYREEE (reference sequence). The germline V and J ends were trimmed by 4 bases and 4 bases, with 9 bases remaining between them. The CDR3 is made up of 13 amino acids. The CDR3 DNA follows: TGTGCCAGCAGCCGGGAGGGGAATCAGCCCCAGCATTTT. Protein product: CASSREGNQPQHF.

The V gene is TRBV9, the J gene TRBJ2-1; 14 nucleotides align to TRBD2. V lost 1 base and J lost 3; bases outside the gene matches: 12. Germline V gives CDR1 SGDLS, CDR2 YYNGEE. The CDR3 loop spans 20 amino acids. The DNA for the CDR3 is TGTGCCAGCAGCGTAACCGGACTAGCGGGAGGAGGGGGGCTCTACAATGAGCAGTTCTTC. It specifies CASSVTGLAGGGGLYNEQFF.

The CDR3 DNA reads TGTGCCAGCAGTTTTGTAGGAGGGAACACTGAAGCTTTCTTT. Translating gives CASSFVGGNTEAFF. The V gene is TRBV27, the J gene TRBJ1-1; D not resolved. V lost 3 bases to trimming and J lost 1 base, with 9 bases between them. The CDR3 has 14 residues. CDR1 MNHEY and CDR2 SMNVEV come from the germline V gene (reference sequence).

The J gene is TRBJ2-5, the V gene TRBV5-5; 11 bases are shared with TRBD2. The CDR3 extends over 16 amino acids. The germline CDR1 and CDR2 sequences are SGHKS and YYEKEE (reference sequence). V lost 3 bases and J lost 2; bases outside the gene matches: 6. The CDR3: CASSSLAGGSQETQYF. In DNA form, the CDR3 reads TGTGCCAGCAGCTCCCTAGCGGGGGGCTCACAAGAGACCCAGTACTTC.

The chain employs TRBV12-3 or TRBV12-4 and TRBJ1-1, with a tentative D call TRBD1 (6 bases). Trimming shortened V by 6 bases and J by 2 bases, and 10 bases separated the two germline ends. The CDR3 sequence is 13 residues long. In DNA, the CDR3 is TGTGCCAGCAGGGACAGACCAAACACTGAAGCTTTCTTT. Its translation: CASRDRPNTEAFF.

The chain recombines TRBV2 with TRBJ1-3; maybe TRBD1 (5 bases). With 8 bases removed from V and 2 bases from J, the gap between germline ends came to 13 bases. The length of the CDR3 is 14 residues. Germline assignment: CDR1 SNHLY and CDR2 FYNNEI. This CDR3 is CASGRGGTGNTIYF. In DNA, the CDR3 is TGTGCCAGCGGCCGGGGGGGAACTGGAAACACCATATATTTT.

The rearrangement links TRBV5-4 to TRBJ1-2, with a tentative D call TRBD1 (5 bases). The CDR3 covers 14 residues. V lost 0 bases and J lost 2, with 8 bases in between. Germline V lookup: CDR1 SGHNT, CDR2 YYREEE (reference sequence). In nucleotides, the CDR3 is TGTGCCAGCAGCTTGGGGGGCAGGAACTATGGCTACACCTTC. Translated, it gives CASSLGGRNYGYTF.

This chain links TRBV14 with TRBJ1-1, with TRBD1 as a possible D gene (5 bases). V gave up 4 bases and J gave up 1 base, with 16 bases separating them. Germline V gene data show CDR1 as SGHDN and CDR2 as FVKESK. The CDR3 extends over 16 amino acids. CDR3 bases: TGTGCCAGCAGCCGAGAACCAGGGATATGGAACACTGAAGCTTTCTTT. The encoded protein is CASSREPGIWNTEAFF.